This TCR beta chain was identified during a study of graft-versus-host responses after intestinal transplantation. As for this clone: Its antigen is currently unknown.

Germline V CDR1 and CDR2: SEHNR, FQNEAQ (reference sequence). V lost 1 base to trimming and J lost 5 bases, with 17 bases between them. This CDR3 comprises 16 residues. Points from the study as a whole: Those patients showing graft-donor T cell macrochimerism displayed high graft-versus-host to host-versus-graft clonal ratios in allografts.

Profiled with immunoSEQ multiplex PCR; TCRdb holds only in-frame clones, not every one. The table lists under 8,000 clones, approximately 97% of them singletons. The material sequenced was PBMCs, taken 23 days after intestinal transplant. This clonotype was sampled from a human patient who received an intestinal transplant, so some T cells may come from the graft donor. The chain joins TRBV7-9 to TRBJ2-5; D is ambiguous. The CDR3 DNA reads TGTGCCAGCAGCTTAGTAAAGACTCCAAATGGGGAGACCCAGTACTTC. This translates into CASSLVKTPNGETQYF.